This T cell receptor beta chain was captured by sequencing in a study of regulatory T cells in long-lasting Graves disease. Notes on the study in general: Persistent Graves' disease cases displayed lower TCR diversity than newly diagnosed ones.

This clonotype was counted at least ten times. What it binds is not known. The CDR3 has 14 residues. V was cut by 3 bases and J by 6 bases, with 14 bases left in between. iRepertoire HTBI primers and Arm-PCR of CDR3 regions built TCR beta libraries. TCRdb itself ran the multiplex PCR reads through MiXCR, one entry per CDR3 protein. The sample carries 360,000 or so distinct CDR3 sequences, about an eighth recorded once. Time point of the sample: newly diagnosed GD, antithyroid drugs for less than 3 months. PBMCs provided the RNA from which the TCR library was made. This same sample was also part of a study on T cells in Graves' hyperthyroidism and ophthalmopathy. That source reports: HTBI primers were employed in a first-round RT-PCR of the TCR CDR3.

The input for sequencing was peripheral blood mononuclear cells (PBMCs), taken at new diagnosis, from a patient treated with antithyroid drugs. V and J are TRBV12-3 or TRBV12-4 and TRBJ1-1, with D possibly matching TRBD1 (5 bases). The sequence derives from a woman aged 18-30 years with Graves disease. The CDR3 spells CASSFLVGGSEAFF. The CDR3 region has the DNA TGTGCCAGCAGTTTTTTAGTGGGGGGTTCTGAAGCTTTCTTT.